The 9 T cell receptor beta chains given below trace back to one sample, sequenced in a study of CD8 T cells in ankylosing spondylitis. TCRdb ran MiXCR on the 5' RACE reads and lists one entry per CDR3 protein. This table has roughly 100,000 distinct CDR3 sequences, roughly 8.7% appearing once. Source material: blood, either unsorted or a sorted T cell fraction (not recorded which). The receptors were gathered from a male donor with ankylosing spondylitis or in good health (not recorded which).

This clonotype was detected many times. The chain carries TRBV3-1 and TRBJ2-1; 9 bases match TRBD2. With 0 bases clipped from V and 7 bases from J, the junction kept 7 bases outside the gene matches. The CDR3 consists of 16 residues. The V gene's germline CDR1 is LGHDT and CDR2 YNNKEL (reference sequence). The chain's CDR3 is CASSQEAGGLGNEQFF. The CDR3, as DNA: TGTGCCAGCAGCCAAGAAGCGGGGGGATTAGGGAATGAGCAGTTCTTC.

This clonotype was found many times. The genes are TRBV7-2 and TRBJ2-3, with 11 bases matching TRBD2. This CDR3 spans 13 amino acids. Germline CDR1 reads SGHTA; CDR2 reads FQGNSA. V was pared by 6 bases and J by 6 bases, with 2 bases of the junction left unmatched. The CDR3: CASSTSGGDTQYF. The CDR3 DNA reads as TGTGCCAGCAGTACTAGCGGGGGTGATACGCAGTATTTT.

This clonotype appeared many times. The rearrangement uses TRBV24-1 and TRBJ2-2; D remains unclear. Trimming left V 6 bases short and J 7 bases short, with 8 bases between. Germline loops: CDR1 KGHDR, CDR2 SFDVKD. The CDR3 extends over 12 amino acids. CDR3 sequence reads: CATSSLGGELFF. The CDR3 region has the DNA TGTGCCACCAGTAGCCTAGGCGGGGAGCTGTTTTTT.

This clonotype has a count of ten or more. The chain employs TRBV7-2 and TRBJ2-1; 14 bases align to TRBD2. This CDR3 is 19 amino acids long. Trimming at V came to 3 bases and at J to 9 bases, leaving 16 bases not matched to a gene. Germline V CDR1 and CDR2: SGHTA, FQGNSA. The CDR3: CASSFFMPGLAGVTGEQFF. For the CDR3, the DNA is TGTGCCAGCAGCTTTTTTATGCCGGGACTAGCGGGGGTGACCGGTGAGCAGTTCTTC.

This clonotype came up many times. The chain combines TRBV7-2 with TRBJ1-1; TRBD1 matches 7 bases. CDR1 SGHTA and CDR2 FQGNSA come from the germline V gene. V shed 1 base, J shed 2 bases, and the junction held 4 bases outside the gene matches. This CDR3 is 15 amino acids long. The CDR3 bases are TGTGCCAGCAGCTTAGAAGGGACAGTCAACACTGAAGCTTTCTTT. Encoded protein: CASSLEGTVNTEAFF.

This clonotype was seen repeatedly, ten times or more. The rearrangement links TRBV5-1 to TRBJ2-1; 9 nucleotides line up with TRBD2. Germline values: CDR1 SGHRS, CDR2 YFSETQ. CDR3 size: 15 residues. V lost 1 base and J lost 5; bases outside the gene matches: 4. The CDR3 DNA is TGCGCCAGCAGCTTGAGGGGCGGGAGGGACAATGAGCAGTTCTTC. It codes for CASSLRGGRDNEQFF.

The chain employs TRBV7-9 and TRBJ2-5, with D possibly being TRBD1 or TRBD2 (5 bases each). The V gene lost 5 bases and the J gene lost 2 bases, with 15 bases spanning the gap. The CDR3 consists of 15 residues. The germline V gene has CDR1 SEHNR and CDR2 FQNEAQ (reference sequence). CDR3 sequence: CASSRWTGAQETQYF. For the CDR3, the DNA is TGTGCCAGCAGCCGTTGGACCGGGGCACAAGAGACCCAGTACTTC.

In its sample, this clonotype was seen many times. This chain connects TRBV29-1 to TRBJ1-2; TRBD1 aligns across 12 bases. This CDR3 has 12 amino acids. The trim removed 6 bases at V and 4 bases at J, leaving 0 bases unmatched. Germline CDR1 is SQVTM and CDR2 is ANQGSEA. CDR3 in amino acids: CSVGQGAYGYTF. The DNA of the CDR3 is TGCAGCGTGGGACAGGGGGCCTATGGCTACACCTTC.

The chain employs TRBV7-2 and TRBJ1-2; TRBD1 aligns across 7 bases. V gave up 6 bases and J gave up 4 bases; unmatched junction bases: 5. The CDR3 runs to 13 residues. The V gene's germline CDR1 is SGHTA and CDR2 FQGNSA. The CDR3 spells CASRSRDSYGYTF. CDR3 DNA sequence: TGTGCCAGCAGGTCCCGGGACAGCTATGGCTACACCTTC. The full variable domain, in which reference TRBV7-2 and TRBJ1-2 provide the parts outside the CDR3, is GAGVSQSPSNKVTEKGKDVELRCDPISGHTALYWYRQSLGQGLEFLIYFQGNSAPDKSGLPSDRFSAERTGGSVSTLTIQRTQQEDSAVYLCASRSRDSYGYTFGSGTRLTVV.